What follows are 23 T cell receptor beta chains derived from one specimen sequenced in a study of Graves' ophthalmopathy and Graves' hyperthyroidism. TCR beta CDR3 regions were amplified from RNA transcripts. Amplification began with first-round RT-PCR using HTBI primers, then second-round multiplex PCR was performed. TCRdb reprocessed the multiplex PCR reads with MiXCR, giving one entry per CDR3 protein. Here the sample spans 400,000 or so distinct CDR3 sequences, about 15% being singletons. Sequencing used peripheral blood. These receptors originate from an adult woman with stable Graves' hyperthyroidism.

This clonotype was seen many times. The chain employs TRBV12-3 or TRBV12-4 and TRBJ1-2; 9 bases are a match to TRBD1. The CDR3 is 17 amino acids. V trimming: 0 bases; J trimming: 3 bases; junction bases outside the gene matches: 8. In nucleotides, the CDR3 is TGTGCCAGCAGTTTAGCCCCTCTCGACAGGGGGGACTATGGCTACACCTTC. Translating it yields CASSLAPLDRGDYGYTF.

This clonotype was seen at least ten times. This chain's CDR3 is CASRTNQETQYF. The CDR3 coding sequence is TGTGCCAGCCGAACGAACCAAGAGACCCAGTACTTC. The gene calls are TRBV12-3 or TRBV12-4 and TRBJ2-5; D is undetermined. The CDR3 totals 12 residues. The V end was cut by 8 bases, the J end by 0 bases, with 7 bases between.

This clonotype was recorded at least ten times. The chain is built from TRBV28 and TRBJ1-1, with 8 positions matching TRBD1. The trim removed 6 bases at V and 0 bases at J, leaving 6 bases unmatched. Looked up from germline, CDR1 is MDHEN and CDR2 is SYDVKM. This CDR3 has 15 amino acids. CDR3 DNA sequence: TGTGCCAGCAGAACGCAGGGGGCCTTGAACACTGAAGCTTTCTTT. This encodes CASRTQGALNTEAFF.

The table lists this clonotype with many counts. The chain links TRBV19 to TRBJ2-7; D ambiguous. Germline V gene lookup returns CDR1 LNHDA and CDR2 SQIVND (reference sequence). The V and J ends lost 5 bases and 7 bases respectively, with 15 bases between them. CDR3 length equals 13 residues. This chain's CDR3 is CASSGWIAREQYF. CDR3 in DNA: TGTGCCAGTAGTGGCTGGATCGCGAGGGAGCAGTACTTC.

This clonotype was observed many times. Sequence at one end of the junction differs from germline and may be a read error. The gene calls are TRBV2 and TRBJ2-7, with D possibly being TRBD1 or TRBD2 (5 bases each). The CDR3 length is 15 residues. Germline CDR1 SNHLY, CDR2 FYNNEI. CDR3 amino acids: CASREGGTSDYEQYF. CDR3 nucleotides: TGTGCCAGCAGAGAAGGTGGGACCTCGGATTACGAGCAGTACTTC.

The chain has TRBV4-1 and TRBJ2-5; 7 nucleotides align to TRBD2. Unmatched junction bases numbered 15, after V lost 4 bases and J lost 4 bases. The CDR3 extends over 17 amino acids. Germline V gene sequence: CDR1 MGHRA, CDR2 YSYEKL. CDR3 nucleotide sequence: TGCGCCAGCAGCCCAGTCCCGGCCGGGACTAAGGGAGAGACCCAGTACTTC. The encoded protein is CASSPVPAGTKGETQYF.

This clonotype was picked up many times. This chain connects TRBV6-2 or TRBV6-3 to TRBJ2-7; TRBD2 matches at 7 bases. CDR3 length equals 18 residues. With V trimmed by 6 bases and J by 2 bases, 19 bases remained unmatched. Germline V lookup: CDR1 MNHEY, CDR2 SVGEGT. CDR3 region: CASRISGIASRPTYEQYF. CDR3 in DNA: TGTGCCAGCAGAATAAGCGGGATCGCCTCACGTCCTACCTACGAGCAGTACTTC.

The chain is built from TRBV18 and TRBJ2-2; perhaps TRBD2 as D (5 bases). The CDR3 has 16 residues. V lost 3 bases and J lost 0, with 11 bases in between. CDR1 and CDR2 from the germline V gene are KGHSH and LQKENI. In nucleotides, the CDR3 is TGTGCCAGCTCACCCCCTACTAGGGCGAACACCGGGGAGCTGTTTTTT. Translated, it gives CASSPPTRANTGELFF.

This clonotype was counted many times. The V gene is TRBV3-1, the J gene TRBJ2-7; 7 nucleotides agree with TRBD2. J gave up 6 bases and V 3 bases, and 5 bases lay outside the gene matches. The CDR3 covers 13 residues. CDR1 LGHDT and CDR2 YNNKEL come from the germline V gene (reference sequence). The CDR3 DNA sequence: TGTGCCAGCAGCCATTGGCGGGAGTCCGAGCAGTACTTC. Protein sequence: CASSHWRESEQYF.

In its sample, this clonotype was seen many times. The DNA of the CDR3 is TGTGCCAGCAGCTTGGAGCTGGGTATGAACACTGAAGCTTTCTTT. Its protein is CASSLELGMNTEAFF. The chain has TRBV5-4 and TRBJ1-1; D is uncertain. Between the trimmed V and J ends, which lost 0 bases and 0 bases, there was a span of 9 bases. Per germline, CDR1 SGHNT and CDR2 YYREEE (reference sequence). The CDR3 contains 15 residues.

This clonotype was detected ten times or more. The V gene is TRBV20-1, the J gene TRBJ2-2; 7 positions agree with TRBD1. J was trimmed by 7 bases and V by 4 bases; bases with no gene match: 6. CDR3 length equals 13 residues. In germline, CDR1 is DFQATT, CDR2 SNEGSKA (reference sequence). The CDR3 nucleotides read TGCAGTGCTATCGAGGGGGCGGGCGGGGAGCTGTTTTTT. It encodes CSAIEGAGGELFF.

This clonotype was detected ten times or more. The chain has TRBV28 and TRBJ2-7; 9 bases match TRBD1. J lost 4 bases, V lost 5 bases, and 9 bases had no gene match. CDR1 and CDR2 (germline): MDHEN, SYDVKM. CDR3 length: 15 residues. CDR3 region: CASSPRDREGYEQYF. In nucleotides, the CDR3 is TGTGCCAGCAGTCCGCGGGACAGGGAGGGTTACGAGCAGTACTTC.

This clonotype was seen only a few times. The junction does not match germline at one end; this may be a read error. CDR3 in DNA: TGTGCCAGCAGTGAAGAAGGTTGGGGGCCCTACGATCAGTACTTC. Translated, it gives CASSEEGWGPYDQYF. This sequence joins TRBV6-1 and TRBJ2-7; maybe TRBD1 (6 bases). This CDR3 comprises 15 residues. Germline V lookup: CDR1 MNHNS, CDR2 SASEGT.

This clonotype showed up many times. The chain carries TRBV29-1 and TRBJ2-3; 13 bases match TRBD2. After removal of 3 bases from V and 4 bases from J, the junction contained 1 base not matched to a gene. The CDR3 spans 14 residues. CDR1 and CDR2 from the germline V gene are SQVTM and ANQGSEA. The CDR3 is CSVDTSGRADTQYF. The CDR3 coding sequence is TGCAGCGTTGATACTAGCGGGAGGGCAGATACGCAGTATTTT.

This clonotype showed up many times. This chain uses TRBV19 with TRBJ2-5; 9 bases map to TRBD2. CDR3 size: 13 residues. The V segment lost 4 bases and the J segment 5 bases; nucleotides outside the gene matches: 2. From germline, CDR1 is LNHDA and CDR2 SQIVND (reference sequence). CDR3 region: CASSRAGGETQYF. In nucleotides, the CDR3 is TGTGCCAGTAGTAGGGCGGGGGGGGAGACCCAGTACTTC.

This clonotype was observed a handful of times. This sequence joins TRBV4-1 and TRBJ2-7; 7 bases line up with TRBD2. Germline lookup yields CDR1 MGHRA and CDR2 YSYEKL. This CDR3 has 13 residues. Trimming took 1 base from V and 6 from J; bases not matched to a gene: 3. CDR3 protein: CASSQVGRSEQYF. CDR3 sequence (DNA): TGCGCCAGCAGCCAAGTCGGGAGGAGCGAGCAGTACTTC.

In this sample, this clonotype turned up many times. The chain links TRBV5-1 to TRBJ2-2; D is perhaps TRBD2 (7 bases). The CDR3 covers 16 residues. V lost 4 bases and J 4 bases, leaving 17 bases between the germline ends. Germline lookup yields CDR1 SGHRS and CDR2 YFSETQ. The CDR3 reads CASSKTGGRSTGELFF. The CDR3 bases are TGCGCCAGCAGCAAGACCGGGGGGCGCAGCACCGGGGAGCTGTTTTTT.

As regards this clonotype: The conserved final phenylalanine or tryptophan is absent from the CDR3, which likely points to a read error. This sequence joins TRBV12-3 or TRBV12-4 and TRBJ1-5; D is ambiguous. The CDR3 covers 13 residues. The CDR3 region has the DNA TGTGCCAGCATGGGCGGGCGCAATCATCCCCAGCATTTG. Protein sequence: CASMGGRNHPQHL.

J is TRBJ2-2 and V is TRBV7-3; no reliable D call. There are 14 residues in the CDR3. V lost 5 bases and J 6 bases, leaving 13 bases between the germline ends. From germline, CDR1 is SGHTA and CDR2 FQGTGA. CDR3 in amino acids: CASSPDINAGELFF. CDR3 nucleotides: TGTGCCAGCAGCCCCGACATTAACGCCGGGGAGCTGTTTTTT.

In its sample, this clonotype was seen a few times. The V call is TRBV6-2 or TRBV6-3, the J call TRBJ2-7, with D maybe TRBD1 (5 bases). CDR1 and CDR2 from the germline V gene are MNHEY and SVGEGT. CDR3 length: 14 amino acids. Between the trimmed V and J ends, which lost 6 bases and 4 bases, there was a span of 16 bases. This CDR3 reads CASSLVTGSYEQYF. CDR3 coding DNA: TGTGCCAGCAGCTTAGTCACAGGCTCGTACGAGCAGTACTTC.

This clonotype was found many times. This rearrangement joins TRBV7-9 to TRBJ2-2, with D unclear. CDR1 and CDR2 from the germline V gene are SEHNR and FQNEAQ (reference sequence). This CDR3 is 15 amino acids long. Trimming cost V 5 bases and J 5 bases, with 15 bases left between them. CDR3 amino acids: CASSQVALRTGELFF. The CDR3 DNA reads TGTGCCAGCAGCCAGGTGGCCCTGAGGACCGGGGAGCTGTTTTTT.

This clonotype was seen only a few times. This may be a read error: a much more frequent sequence differs by one nucleotide. Since no conserved phenylalanine or tryptophan closes the CDR3, a read error is the likely cause. This sequence joins TRBV28 and TRBJ2-7, with 7 nucleotides matching TRBD2. Germline CDR1 MDHEN, CDR2 SYDVKM. J gave up 2 bases and V 7 bases, and 14 bases lay outside the gene matches. The CDR3 spans 16 residues. The CDR3: CASTLGMLAGAYEQYL. In nucleotides, the CDR3 is TGTGCCAGCACCCTGGGGATGTTGGCGGGAGCCTACGAGCAGTACTTA.

Comment on this clonotype: The conserved final phenylalanine or tryptophan is absent from the CDR3, which likely points to a read error. The gene calls are TRBV14 and TRBJ1-1, with a tentative D call TRBD1 (6 bases). The length of the CDR3 is 16 residues. The V and J ends lost 3 bases and 0 bases respectively, with 14 bases between them. Germline lookup yields CDR1 SGHDN and CDR2 FVKESK. CDR3 loop: CASSQMGQIMNTEAFL. CDR3 sequence (DNA): TGTGCCAGCAGCCAGATGGGACAAATTATGAACACTGAAGCTTTCCTT.